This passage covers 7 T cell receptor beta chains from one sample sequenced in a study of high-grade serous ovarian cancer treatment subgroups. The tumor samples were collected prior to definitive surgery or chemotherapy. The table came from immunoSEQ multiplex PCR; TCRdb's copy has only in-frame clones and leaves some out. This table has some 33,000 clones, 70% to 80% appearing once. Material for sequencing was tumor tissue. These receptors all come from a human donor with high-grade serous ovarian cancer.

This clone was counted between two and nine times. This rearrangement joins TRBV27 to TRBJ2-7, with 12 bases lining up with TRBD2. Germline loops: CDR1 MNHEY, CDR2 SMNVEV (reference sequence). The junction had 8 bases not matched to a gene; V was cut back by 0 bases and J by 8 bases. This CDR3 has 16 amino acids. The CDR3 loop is CASSLSIGLAGGQQYF. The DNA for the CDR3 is TGTGCCAGCAGTTTATCGATCGGCCTAGCGGGAGGGCAGCAGTACTTC.

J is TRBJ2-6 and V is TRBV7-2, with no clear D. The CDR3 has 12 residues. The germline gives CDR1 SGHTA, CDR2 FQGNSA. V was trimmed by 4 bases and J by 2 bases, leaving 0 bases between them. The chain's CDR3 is CASSSGANVLTF. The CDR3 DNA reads TGTGCCAGCAGCTCTGGGGCCAACGTCCTGACTTTC.

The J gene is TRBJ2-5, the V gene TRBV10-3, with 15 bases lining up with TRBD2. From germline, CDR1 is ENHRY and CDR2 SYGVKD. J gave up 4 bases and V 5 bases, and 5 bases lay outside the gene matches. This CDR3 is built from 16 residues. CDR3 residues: CAISRGLAGGAETQYF. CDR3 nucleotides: TGTGCCATCAGTCGTGGACTAGCGGGAGGGGCAGAGACCCAGTACTTC.

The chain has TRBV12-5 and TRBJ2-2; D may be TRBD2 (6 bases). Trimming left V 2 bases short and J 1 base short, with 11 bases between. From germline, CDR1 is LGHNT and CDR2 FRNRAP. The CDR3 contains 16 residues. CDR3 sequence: CASGLYGDLNTGELFF. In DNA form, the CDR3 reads TGTGCTAGTGGTTTGTACGGGGACTTGAACACCGGGGAGCTGTTTTTT. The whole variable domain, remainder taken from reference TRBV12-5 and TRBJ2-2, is DARVTQTPRHKVTEMGQEVTMRCQPILGHNTVFWYRQTMMQGLELLAYFRNRAPLDDSGMPKDRFSAEMPDATLATLKIQPSEPRDSAVYFCASGLYGDLNTGELFFGEGSRLTVL.

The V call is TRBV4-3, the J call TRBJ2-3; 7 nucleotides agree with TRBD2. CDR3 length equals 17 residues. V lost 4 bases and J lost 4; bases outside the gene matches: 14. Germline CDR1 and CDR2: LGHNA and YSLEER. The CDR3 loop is CASSPTSPGSLPDTQYF. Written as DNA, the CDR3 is TGCGCCAGCAGCCCGACTAGCCCGGGTAGTCTGCCAGATACGCAGTATTTT.

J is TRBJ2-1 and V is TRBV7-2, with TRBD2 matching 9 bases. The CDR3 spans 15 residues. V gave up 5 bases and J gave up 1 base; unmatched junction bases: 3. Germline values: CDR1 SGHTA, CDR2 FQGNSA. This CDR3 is CASSPAGGSYNEQFF. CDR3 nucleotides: TGTGCCAGCAGCCCAGCGGGAGGATCCTACAATGAGCAGTTCTTC. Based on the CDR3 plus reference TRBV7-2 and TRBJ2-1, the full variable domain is GAGVSQSPSNKVTEKGKDVELRCDPISGHTALYWYRQSLGQGLEFLIYFQGNSAPDKSGLPSDRFSAERTGGSVSTLTIQRTQQEDSAVYLCASSPAGGSYNEQFFGPGTRLTVL.

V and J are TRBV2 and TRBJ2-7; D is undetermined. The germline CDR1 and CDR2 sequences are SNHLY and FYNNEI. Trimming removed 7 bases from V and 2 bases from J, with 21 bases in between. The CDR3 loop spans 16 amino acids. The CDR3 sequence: CASILPSAAITYEQYF. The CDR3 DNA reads TGTGCCAGCATCCTCCCCAGCGCAGCGATTACCTACGAGCAGTACTTC. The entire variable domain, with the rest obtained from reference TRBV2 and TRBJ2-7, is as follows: EPEVTQTPSHQVTQMGQEVILRCVPISNHLYFYWYRQILGQKVEFLVSFYNNEISEKSEIFDDQFSVERPDGSNFTLKIRSTKLEDSAMYFCASILPSAAITYEQYFGPGTRLTVT.